This T cell receptor (beta chain) was sequenced during a study of cytomegalovirus exposure and HLA in healthy donors. Study results and limitations: Most TCR sequences were uncommon, yet certain public TCRs appeared in many donors. When analyzed later, the rates of TCR association showed variation by HLA locus, with DRB1 the most and HLA-C the fewest.

Vbeta (60) and Jbeta (13) primers were used in the PCR. Some clones are missing from TCRdb's copy, which holds only in-frame ones; the method was immunoSEQ multiplex PCR. Here the sample spans some 150,000 clones, about 72% being singletons. Germline V gives CDR1 MNHNS, CDR2 SASEGT. This CDR3 is built from 14 residues. Trimming removed 7 bases at V and 1 base at J, with 11 bases between. About this clone: Its specificity is unknown.

Nominally healthy donors provided the samples, though records likely missed some immune exposures. The TCR comes from a man aged 60-69 years in good health and CMV-seronegative. The gene calls are TRBV6-1 and TRBJ1-5, with D possibly TRBD1 on 5 matching bases. Sequenced sample: PBMCs. The CDR3 region is CASTKTESNQPQHF. The CDR3, as DNA: TGTGCCAGCACTAAGACAGAGAGCAATCAGCCCCAGCATTTT.